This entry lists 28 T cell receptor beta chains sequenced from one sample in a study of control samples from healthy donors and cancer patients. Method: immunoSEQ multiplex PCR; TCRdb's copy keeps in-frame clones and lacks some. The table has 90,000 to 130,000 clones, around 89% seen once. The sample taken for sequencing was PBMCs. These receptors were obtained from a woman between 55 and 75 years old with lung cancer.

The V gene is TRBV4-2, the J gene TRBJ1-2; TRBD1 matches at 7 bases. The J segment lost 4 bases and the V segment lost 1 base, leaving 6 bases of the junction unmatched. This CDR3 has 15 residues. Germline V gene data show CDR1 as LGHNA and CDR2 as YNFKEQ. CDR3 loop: CASSQVGTGAYGYTF. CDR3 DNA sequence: TGTGCCAGCAGCCAAGTAGGAACAGGGGCCTATGGCTACACCTTC.

In nucleotides, the CDR3 is TGTGCCAGCAGTTTAGCGCACGGGGCCGAGCAGTACTTC. Its translation is CASSLAHGAEQYF. V is TRBV12-3 or TRBV12-4 and J is TRBJ2-7, with D possibly called TRBD1 or TRBD2 (5 bases each). This CDR3 is 13 amino acids long. V dropped 0 bases and J dropped 6 bases, with 9 bases sitting between them.

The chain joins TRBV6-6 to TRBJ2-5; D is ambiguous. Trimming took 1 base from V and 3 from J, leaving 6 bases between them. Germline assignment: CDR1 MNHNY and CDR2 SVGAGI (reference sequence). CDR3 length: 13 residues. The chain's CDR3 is CASSYLSEETQYF. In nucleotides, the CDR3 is TGTGCCAGCAGTTACTTGTCCGAAGAGACCCAGTACTTC.

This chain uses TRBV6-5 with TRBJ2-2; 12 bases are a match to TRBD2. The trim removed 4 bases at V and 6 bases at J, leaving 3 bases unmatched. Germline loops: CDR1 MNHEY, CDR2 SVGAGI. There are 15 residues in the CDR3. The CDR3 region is CASSSGLAGPGELFF. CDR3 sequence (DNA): TGTGCCAGCAGTTCCGGACTAGCGGGACCCGGGGAGCTGTTTTTT.

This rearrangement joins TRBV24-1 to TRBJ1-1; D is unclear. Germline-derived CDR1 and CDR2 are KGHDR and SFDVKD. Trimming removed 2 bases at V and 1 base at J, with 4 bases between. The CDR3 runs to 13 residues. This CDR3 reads CATSDSQNTEAFF. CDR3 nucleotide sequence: TGTGCCACCAGTGATTCCCAGAACACTGAAGCTTTCTTT.

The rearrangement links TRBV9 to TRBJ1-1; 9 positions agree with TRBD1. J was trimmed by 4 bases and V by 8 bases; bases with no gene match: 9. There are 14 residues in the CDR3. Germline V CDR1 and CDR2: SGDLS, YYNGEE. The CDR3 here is CASNMGQGTTEAFF. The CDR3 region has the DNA TGTGCCAGTAATATGGGACAGGGAACCACTGAAGCTTTCTTT. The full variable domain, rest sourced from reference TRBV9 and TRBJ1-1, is DSGVTQTPKHLITATGQRVTLRCSPRSGDLSVYWYQQSLDQGLQFLIQYYNGEERAKGNILERFSAQQFPDLHSELNLSSLELGDSALYFCASNMGQGTTEAFFGQGTRLTVV.

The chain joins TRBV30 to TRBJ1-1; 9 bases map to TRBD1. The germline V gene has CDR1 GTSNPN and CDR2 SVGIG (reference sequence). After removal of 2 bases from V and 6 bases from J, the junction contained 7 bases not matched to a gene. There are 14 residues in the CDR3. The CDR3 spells CAWSTLGQGAEAFF. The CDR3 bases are TGTGCCTGGAGTACCCTGGGACAGGGCGCTGAAGCTTTCTTT.

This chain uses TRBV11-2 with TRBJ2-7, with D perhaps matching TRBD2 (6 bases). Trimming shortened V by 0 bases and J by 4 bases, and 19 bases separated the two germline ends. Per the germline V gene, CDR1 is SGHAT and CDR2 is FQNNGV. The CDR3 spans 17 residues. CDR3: CASSLERWRGPIYEQYF. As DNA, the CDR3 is TGTGCCAGCAGCTTAGAACGGTGGAGGGGTCCGATTTACGAGCAGTACTTC.

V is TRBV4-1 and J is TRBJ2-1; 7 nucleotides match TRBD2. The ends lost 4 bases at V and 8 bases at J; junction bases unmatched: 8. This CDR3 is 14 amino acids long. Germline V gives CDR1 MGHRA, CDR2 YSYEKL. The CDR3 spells CASSPRLAKYEQFF. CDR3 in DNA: TGCGCCAGCAGCCCAAGACTAGCAAAGTATGAGCAGTTCTTC.

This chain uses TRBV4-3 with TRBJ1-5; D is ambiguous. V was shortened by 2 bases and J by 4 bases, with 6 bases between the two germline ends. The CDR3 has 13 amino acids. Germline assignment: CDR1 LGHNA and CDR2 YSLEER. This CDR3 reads CASSQQRNQPQHF. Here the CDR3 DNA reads TGCGCCAGCAGCCAACAAAGGAATCAGCCCCAGCATTTT.

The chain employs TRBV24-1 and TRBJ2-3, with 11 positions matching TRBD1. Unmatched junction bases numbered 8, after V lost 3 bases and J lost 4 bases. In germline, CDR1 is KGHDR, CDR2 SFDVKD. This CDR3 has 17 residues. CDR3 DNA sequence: TGTGCCACCAGTGATCCTTGGACAGGGGGCACCCCAGATACGCAGTATTTT. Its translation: CATSDPWTGGTPDTQYF.

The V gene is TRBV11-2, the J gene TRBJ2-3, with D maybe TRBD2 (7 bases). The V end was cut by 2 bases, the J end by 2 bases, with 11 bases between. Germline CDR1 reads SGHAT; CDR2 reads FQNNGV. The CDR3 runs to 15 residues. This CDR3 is CASSLRGALTDTQYF. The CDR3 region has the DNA TGTGCCAGCAGCTTACGGGGGGCACTCACAGATACGCAGTATTTT.

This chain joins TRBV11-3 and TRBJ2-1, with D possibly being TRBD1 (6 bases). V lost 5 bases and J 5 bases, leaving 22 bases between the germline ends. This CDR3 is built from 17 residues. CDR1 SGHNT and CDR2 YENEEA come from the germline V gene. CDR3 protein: CASSRGSGGERHNEQFF. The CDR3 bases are TGTGCCAGCAGCCGTGGATCTGGGGGCGAGAGGCACAATGAGCAGTTCTTC.

The CDR3 nucleotides are TGTGCCACCAGTGATTTCTCACAGGGGGCCTTTTACAATGAGCAGTTCTTC. Protein: CATSDFSQGAFYNEQFF. The chain has TRBV24-1 and TRBJ2-1; 9 bases align to TRBD1. With 1 base clipped from V and 4 bases from J, the junction kept 7 bases outside the gene matches. Germline loops: CDR1 KGHDR, CDR2 SFDVKD. CDR3 length: 17 amino acids.

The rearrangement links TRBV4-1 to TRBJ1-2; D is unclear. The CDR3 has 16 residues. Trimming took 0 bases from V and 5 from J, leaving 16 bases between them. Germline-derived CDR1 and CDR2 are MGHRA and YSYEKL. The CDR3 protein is CASSQDRRGSRYGYTF. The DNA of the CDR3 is TGCGCCAGCAGCCAAGATCGTCGGGGTTCGAGGTATGGCTACACCTTC.

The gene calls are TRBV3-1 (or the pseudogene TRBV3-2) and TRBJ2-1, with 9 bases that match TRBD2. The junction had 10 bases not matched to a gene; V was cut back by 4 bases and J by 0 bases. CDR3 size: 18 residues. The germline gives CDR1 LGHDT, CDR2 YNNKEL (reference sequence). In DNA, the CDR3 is TGTGCCAGCAGCCCCTTGGGGAGCGGGGGGAACTCCTACAATGAGCAGTTCTTC. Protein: CASSPLGSGGNSYNEQFF.

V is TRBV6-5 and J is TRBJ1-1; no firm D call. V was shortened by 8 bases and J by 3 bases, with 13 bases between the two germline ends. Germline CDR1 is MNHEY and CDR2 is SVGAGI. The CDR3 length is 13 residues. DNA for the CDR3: TGTGCCAGCGGGCGTCAGGCCGACACTGAAGCTTTCTTT. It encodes CASGRQADTEAFF.

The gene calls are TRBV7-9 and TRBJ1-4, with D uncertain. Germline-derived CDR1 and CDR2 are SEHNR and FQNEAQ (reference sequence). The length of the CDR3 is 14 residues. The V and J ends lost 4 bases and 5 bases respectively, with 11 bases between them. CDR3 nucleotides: TGTGCCAGCAGCTCAGAGAAGCCGAATGAAAAACTGTTTTTT. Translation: CASSSEKPNEKLFF.

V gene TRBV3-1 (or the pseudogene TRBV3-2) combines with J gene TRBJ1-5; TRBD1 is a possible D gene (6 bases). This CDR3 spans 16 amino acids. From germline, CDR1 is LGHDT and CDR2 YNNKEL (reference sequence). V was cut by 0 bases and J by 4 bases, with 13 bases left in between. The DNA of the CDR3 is TGTGCCAGCAGCCAAGATGCGGGGGCGCTGAATCAGCCCCAGCATTTT. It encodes CASSQDAGALNQPQHF.

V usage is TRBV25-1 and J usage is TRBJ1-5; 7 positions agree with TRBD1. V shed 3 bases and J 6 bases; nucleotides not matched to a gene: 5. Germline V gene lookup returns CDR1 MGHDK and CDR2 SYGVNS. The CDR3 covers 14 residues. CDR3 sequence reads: CASSDSGGPQPQHF. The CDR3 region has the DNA TGTGCCAGCAGTGACTCAGGGGGTCCTCAGCCCCAGCATTTT.

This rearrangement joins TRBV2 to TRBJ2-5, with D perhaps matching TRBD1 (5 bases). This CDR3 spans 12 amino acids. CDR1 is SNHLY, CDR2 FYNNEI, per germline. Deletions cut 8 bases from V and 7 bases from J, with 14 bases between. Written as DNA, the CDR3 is TGTGCCAGCGTTAGGACACTCGGGACCCAGTACTTC. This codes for CASVRTLGTQYF.

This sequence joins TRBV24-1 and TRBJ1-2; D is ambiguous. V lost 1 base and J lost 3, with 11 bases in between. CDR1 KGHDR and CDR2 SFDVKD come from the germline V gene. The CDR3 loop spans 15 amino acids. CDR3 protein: CATSDFEGGHYGYTF. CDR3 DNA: TGTGCCACCAGTGATTTCGAGGGTGGGCACTATGGCTACACCTTC.

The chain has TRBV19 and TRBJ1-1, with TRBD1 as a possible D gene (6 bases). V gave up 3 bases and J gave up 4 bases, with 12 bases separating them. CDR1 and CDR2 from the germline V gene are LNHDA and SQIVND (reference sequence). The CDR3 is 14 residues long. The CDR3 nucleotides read TGTGCCAGTAGTATCTTTCAGGGGAGCACTGAAGCTTTCTTT. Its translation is CASSIFQGSTEAFF.

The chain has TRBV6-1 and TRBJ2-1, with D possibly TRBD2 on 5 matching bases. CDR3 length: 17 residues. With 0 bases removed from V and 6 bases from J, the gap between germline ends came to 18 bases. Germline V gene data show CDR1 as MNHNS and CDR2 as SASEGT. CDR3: CASSEALLPSPRNEQFF. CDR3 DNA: TGTGCCAGCAGTGAAGCCCTCCTCCCTAGCCCACGCAATGAGCAGTTCTTC.

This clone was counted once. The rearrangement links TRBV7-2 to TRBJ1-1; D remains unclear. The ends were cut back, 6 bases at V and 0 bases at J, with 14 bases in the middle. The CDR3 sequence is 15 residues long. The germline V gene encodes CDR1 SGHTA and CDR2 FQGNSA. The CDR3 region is CASSLAERMNTEAFF. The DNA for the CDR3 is TGTGCCAGCAGTCTCGCGGAGCGCATGAACACTGAAGCTTTCTTT.

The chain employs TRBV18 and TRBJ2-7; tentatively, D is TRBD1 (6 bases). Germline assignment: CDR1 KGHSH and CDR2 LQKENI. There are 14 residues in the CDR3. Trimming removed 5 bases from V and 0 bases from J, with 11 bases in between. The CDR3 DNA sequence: TGTGCCAGCTCAGACGGGACACCCTCCTACGAGCAGTACTTC. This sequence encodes CASSDGTPSYEQYF.

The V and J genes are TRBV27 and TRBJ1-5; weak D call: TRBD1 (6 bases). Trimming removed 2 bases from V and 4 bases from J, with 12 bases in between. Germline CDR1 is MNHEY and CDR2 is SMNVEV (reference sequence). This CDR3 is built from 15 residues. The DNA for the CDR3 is TGTGCCAGCAGTTTACGGCAGGGGAGGAATCAGCCCCAGCATTTT. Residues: CASSLRQGRNQPQHF.

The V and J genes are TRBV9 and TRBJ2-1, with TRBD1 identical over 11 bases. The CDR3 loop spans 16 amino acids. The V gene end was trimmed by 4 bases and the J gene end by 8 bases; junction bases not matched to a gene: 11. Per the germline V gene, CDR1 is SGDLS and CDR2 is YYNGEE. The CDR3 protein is CASSLRRDRGIDEQFF. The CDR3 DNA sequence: TGTGCCAGCAGCCTTCGACGGGACAGGGGGATAGATGAGCAGTTCTTC.